The 20 T cell receptor beta chains below were found in one sample sequenced in a study of blood T cell repertoires in COVID-19. Libraries were prepared by immunoSEQ multiplex PCR; TCRdb keeps only in-frame clonotypes and omits some of them. The sample carries approximately 110,000 clones, roughly 80% recorded once. Sequencing was carried out using peripheral blood. The receptor source for this set is a man aged 70-80 years with acute or convalescent COVID-19.

The rearrangement links TRBV10-1 to TRBJ2-7; TRBD2 might be the D (6 bases). This CDR3 contains 13 residues. Trimming took 4 bases from V and 3 from J, leaving 10 bases between them. In germline, CDR1 is WNHNN, CDR2 SYGVQD (reference sequence). DNA for the CDR3: TGCGCCAGCAGTGCATCGGGGGTCTACGAGCAGTACTTC. Translation: CASSASGVYEQYF.

V and J are TRBV18 and TRBJ2-3; D uncertain. In germline, CDR1 is KGHSH, CDR2 LQKENI. This CDR3 is built from 12 residues. V was trimmed by 1 base and J by 7 bases, leaving 6 bases between them. The CDR3 DNA reads as TGTGCCAGCTCACCACTTTCTCATACGCAGTATTTT. Translated: CASSPLSHTQYF.

The V and J genes are TRBV6-5 and TRBJ1-1, with D maybe TRBD1 (5 bases). Germline lookup yields CDR1 MNHEY and CDR2 SVGAGI. V was shortened by 8 bases and J by 5 bases, with 15 bases between the two germline ends. The CDR3 length is 13 residues. CDR3 nucleotide sequence: TGTGCCAGCCGAGGAGGGGAGGGAACTGAAGCTTTCTTT. Translated, it gives CASRGGEGTEAFF.

V is TRBV7-9 and J is TRBJ1-3; D gene uncertain. Looked up from germline, CDR1 is SEHNR and CDR2 is FQNEAQ (reference sequence). CDR3 length equals 13 residues. Trimming removed 5 bases from V and 0 bases from J, with 5 bases in between. The CDR3 sequence is CASSPNSGNTIYF. CDR3 DNA: TGTGCCAGCAGCCCTAACTCTGGAAACACCATATATTTT. The full variable domain, rest sourced from reference TRBV7-9 and TRBJ1-3, is DTGVSQNPRHKITKRGQNVTFRCDPISEHNRLYWYRQTLGQGPEFLTYFQNEAQLEKSRLLSDRFSAERPKGSFSTLEIQRTEQGDSAMYLCASSPNSGNTIYFGEGSWLTVV.

The V and J genes are TRBV7-2 and TRBJ2-1; 9 positions match TRBD1. The CDR3 is 15 amino acids. Germline values: CDR1 SGHTA, CDR2 FQGNSA. With 5 bases clipped from V and 9 bases from J, the junction kept 11 bases outside the gene matches. The CDR3 DNA reads TGTGCCAGCAGCAATCCGGGACAGGGCTTCACTGAGCAGTTCTTC. It encodes CASSNPGQGFTEQFF.

V and J are TRBV9 and TRBJ2-7; 7 bases match TRBD2. Germline V gives CDR1 SGDLS, CDR2 YYNGEE. With 0 bases clipped from V and 5 bases from J, the junction kept 8 bases outside the gene matches. This CDR3 comprises 15 residues. The CDR3 DNA is TGTGCCAGCAGCGTAGAATTGAGGGAGGGCAACGAGCAGTACTTC. Residues: CASSVELREGNEQYF.

The chain is built from TRBV15 and TRBJ2-1; 7 nucleotides align to TRBD2. The junction had 10 bases not matched to a gene; V was cut back by 4 bases and J by 4 bases. The CDR3 is 16 residues long. Germline V gene data show CDR1 as LNHNV and CDR2 as YYDKDF (reference sequence). The CDR3 sequence is CATSTTLGDYYNEQFF. The CDR3 DNA sequence: TGTGCCACCAGCACCACCCTTGGGGACTATTACAATGAGCAGTTCTTC. The full variable domain, in which reference TRBV15 and TRBJ2-1 provide the parts outside the CDR3, is DAMVIQNPRYQVTQFGKPVTLSCSQTLNHNVMYWYQQKSSQAPKLLFHYYDKDFNNEADTPDNFQSRRPNTSFCFLDIRSPGLGDTAMYLCATSTTLGDYYNEQFFGPGTRLTVL.

The J gene is TRBJ2-4, the V gene TRBV10-1, with D possibly TRBD2 on 6 matching bases. V lost 2 bases to trimming and J lost 3 bases, with 11 bases between them. CDR1 is WNHNN, CDR2 SYGVQD, per germline (reference sequence). CDR3 length: 15 amino acids. CDR3 amino acids: CASSEGRLGKNIQYF. The CDR3 nucleotides read TGCGCCAGCAGTGAGGGGAGGTTAGGCAAAAACATTCAGTACTTC.

The chain joins TRBV11-3 to TRBJ2-7, with TRBD2 matching 10 bases. Germline V gene lookup returns CDR1 SGHNT and CDR2 YENEEA. This CDR3 region has 15 residues. Losses at the gene ends were 5 bases for V and 3 bases for J; bases not matched to a gene: 7. DNA for the CDR3: TGTGCCAGCAGCCGGCAACTAGCGGGGATCTACGAGCAGTACTTC. It is translated as CASSRQLAGIYEQYF.

This clone appeared once. V usage is TRBV11-1 and J usage is TRBJ1-1; no clear D. V dropped 5 bases and J dropped 1 base, with 14 bases sitting between them. This CDR3 region has 15 residues. Germline CDR1 is SGHAT and CDR2 is FQDESV (reference sequence). Written as DNA, the CDR3 is TGTGCCAGCAGCACGGGTGGTCTGAGGAACACTGAAGCTTTCTTT. It encodes CASSTGGLRNTEAFF.

The chain combines TRBV5-6 with TRBJ2-5; no firm D call. V was clipped by 1 base and J by 9 bases, with 7 bases between them. This CDR3 is built from 11 residues. The germline V gene has CDR1 SGHDT and CDR2 YYEEEE. The CDR3 DNA is TGTGCCAGCAGCTTGCTCGACTCCCAGTACTTC. Translating gives CASSLLDSQYF.

The CDR3 DNA sequence: TGTGCCAGCAGCGCCAACCGGAGGACAGAGCACACCGGGGAGCTGTTTTTT. Translated: CASSANRRTEHTGELFF. The genes are TRBV9 and TRBJ2-2, with D maybe TRBD1 (6 bases). V shed 3 bases and J shed 3 bases, with 18 bases lying between them. This CDR3 is built from 17 residues. Germline assignment: CDR1 SGDLS and CDR2 YYNGEE.

The chain links TRBV6-5 to TRBJ1-1; possible D gene TRBD1, 5 bases. CDR3 length equals 14 residues. The V and J ends lost 5 bases and 6 bases respectively, with 16 bases between them. Germline lookup yields CDR1 MNHEY and CDR2 SVGAGI. Here the CDR3 reads CASSRGGGAAEAFF. CDR3 nucleotide sequence: TGTGCCAGCAGTCGGGGGGGAGGGGCCGCTGAAGCTTTCTTT.

The chain uses TRBV28 and TRBJ1-2; tentatively, D is TRBD1 (5 bases). The CDR3 length is 13 residues. Germline loops: CDR1 MDHEN, CDR2 SYDVKM. V was clipped by 6 bases and J by 8 bases, with 16 bases between them. The CDR3 is CASSFRATVGYTF. The CDR3 DNA reads TGTGCCAGCAGCTTCAGGGCAACCGTAGGCTACACCTTC.

V is TRBV10-1 and J is TRBJ2-2; D is possibly TRBD1 (6 bases). The length of the CDR3 is 14 residues. V lost 4 bases, J lost 5 bases, and 11 bases lay in between. Germline V lookup: CDR1 WNHNN, CDR2 SYGVQD (reference sequence). CDR3 sequence: CASSGQAGTGELFF. For the CDR3, the DNA is TGCGCCAGCAGTGGACAGGCCGGGACCGGGGAGCTGTTTTTT.

The chain joins TRBV7-3 to TRBJ2-1; perhaps TRBD2 as D (6 bases). V was clipped by 5 bases and J by 4 bases, with 15 bases between them. Germline CDR1 is SGHTA and CDR2 is FQGTGA. This CDR3 is built from 15 residues. As DNA, the CDR3 is TGTGCCAGCAGCCCGCCGGGACTGCCATACAATGAGCAGTTCTTC. It codes for CASSPPGLPYNEQFF.

V gene TRBV2 combines with J gene TRBJ1-1; weak D call: TRBD1 (5 bases). CDR3 length equals 14 residues. The V end lost 6 bases, the J end lost 7 bases, and 18 bases lay between the germline ends. CDR1 and CDR2 (germline): SNHLY, FYNNEI. The CDR3 loop is CASREQAGTVEAFF. The CDR3 DNA reads as TGTGCCAGCAGGGAACAGGCAGGTACGGTTGAAGCTTTCTTT. Complete variable domain (other parts from reference TRBV2 and TRBJ1-1): EPEVTQTPSHQVTQMGQEVILRCVPISNHLYFYWYRQILGQKVEFLVSFYNNEISEKSEIFDDQFSVERPDGSNFTLKIRSTKLEDSAMYFCASREQAGTVEAFFGQGTRLTVV.

In this sample, this clone turned up a few times. The CDR3 loop is CASSGTSGRASGELFF. The DNA of the CDR3 is TGTGCCAGCAGCGGGACTAGCGGGAGGGCCTCCGGGGAGCTGTTTTTT. This chain uses TRBV9 with TRBJ2-2; 15 nucleotides line up with TRBD2. V was pared by 3 bases and J by 6 bases, with 3 bases of the junction left unmatched. This CDR3 has 16 amino acids. Germline V gives CDR1 SGDLS, CDR2 YYNGEE.

The chain uses TRBV5-4 and TRBJ2-5, with D tentatively TRBD1 (6 bases). This CDR3 spans 14 amino acids. V dropped 3 bases and J dropped 2 bases, with 11 bases sitting between them. Germline-derived CDR1 and CDR2 are SGHNT and YYREEE (reference sequence). Written as DNA, the CDR3 is TGTGCCAGCAGCTCTCTGGGACAACAAGAGACCCAGTACTTC. It is translated as CASSSLGQQETQYF.

This clone has just a few counts. The CDR3 loop is CASSQNLLAVTYNEQFF. CDR3 sequence (DNA): TGCGCCAGCAGCCAAAATTTACTAGCGGTTACATACAATGAGCAGTTCTTC. This rearrangement joins TRBV4-1 to TRBJ2-1; TRBD2 matches at 8 bases. Germline V gives CDR1 MGHRA, CDR2 YSYEKL. This CDR3 has 17 amino acids. V shed 2 bases, J shed 4 bases, and the junction held 10 bases outside the gene matches.